This entry lists 22 T cell receptor beta chains sequenced from one sample in a study of blood T cells in healthy people across ages. Sample-barcoded 5' priming and a J-beta primer mix drove a second PCR of about 6 to 12 cycles. TCRdb re-called the 5' RACE reads with MiXCR, one entry per CDR3 protein. There are some 640,000 distinct CDR3 sequences in the sample; approximately 30% occur only once, and 15% to 19% lies in the top ten. The sample was blood. These receptors were obtained from an elderly woman in good health.

This chain joins TRBV7-8 and TRBJ2-2; no clear D gene. CDR3 length: 15 residues. The germline CDR1 and CDR2 sequences are SGHVS and FQNEAQ. The V and J ends lost 5 bases and 0 bases respectively, with 10 bases between them. The CDR3 DNA sequence: TGTGCCAGCAGCGCTTACGGGTCGAACACCGGGGAGCTGTTTTTT. It codes for CASSAYGSNTGELFF. Looking up the rest from reference TRBV7-8 and TRBJ2-2 gives the full variable domain: GAGVSQSPRYKVAKRGQDVALRCDPISGHVSLFWYQQALGQGPEFLTYFQNEAQLDKSGLPSDRFFAERPEGSVSTLKIQRTQQEDSAVYLCASSAYGSNTGELFFGEGSRLTVL.

This clonotype showed up many times. The chain carries TRBV5-1 and TRBJ2-5; TRBD2 might be the D (6 bases). The CDR3 covers 15 residues. CDR1 is SGHRS and CDR2 is YFSETQ in the germline V gene. Trimming left V 0 bases short and J 11 bases short, with 20 bases between. Written as DNA, the CDR3 is TGCGCCAGCAGCTTGGAGGGTGGCGGGACGAGGGAGCAGTACTTC. This codes for CASSLEGGGTREQYF.

As regards this clonotype: A read error is possible here, since a much larger clone lies one base away. The CDR3 coding sequence is TGCAGGGCTAGAGGGGCTTACGAGCAGTACTTC. Translating it yields CRARGAYEQYF. The rearrangement links TRBV20-1 to TRBJ2-7; D might be TRBD1 or TRBD2, each matching 5 bases. The CDR3 is made up of 11 amino acids. Germline CDR1 DFQATT, CDR2 SNEGSKA (reference sequence).

The genes are TRBV15 and TRBJ1-1; 9 bases are a match to TRBD1. V gave up 3 bases and J gave up 11 bases; unmatched junction bases: 10. Germline V gene data show CDR1 as LNHNV and CDR2 as YYDKDF (reference sequence). There are 14 residues in the CDR3. The DNA of the CDR3 is TGTGCCACCAGCAGGGAAACAGGGGGCTTTCGGGCTTTCTTT. Protein product: CATSRETGGFRAFF.

The chain uses TRBV15 and TRBJ2-1, with a tentative D call TRBD1 (5 bases). In germline, CDR1 is LNHNV, CDR2 YYDKDF (reference sequence). V lost 6 bases, J lost 7 bases, and 16 bases lay in between. The CDR3 contains 14 residues. The CDR3 spells CATRGLGKGNEQFF. The DNA for the CDR3 is TGTGCCACCAGGGGGCTCGGTAAGGGGAATGAGCAGTTCTTC.

The sample holds many counts of this clonotype. This rearrangement joins TRBV20-1 to TRBJ2-1; D gene ambiguous. V shed 0 bases and J shed 10 bases, with 10 bases lying between them. The CDR3 contains 12 residues. Germline assignment: CDR1 DFQATT and CDR2 SNEGSKA (reference sequence). CDR3 protein: CSARDQVREQFF. The CDR3 DNA follows: TGCAGTGCTAGAGATCAGGTCCGGGAGCAGTTCTTC.

This clonotype was seen at least ten times. The genes are TRBV9 and TRBJ2-1; 10 bases line up with TRBD1. V lost 3 bases and J lost 5; bases outside the gene matches: 8. Germline-derived CDR1 and CDR2 are SGDLS and YYNGEE. This CDR3 spans 16 amino acids. The CDR3 loop reads CASSAPWGTGDNEQFF. CDR3 coding DNA: TGTGCCAGCAGCGCGCCATGGGGGACAGGGGACAATGAGCAGTTCTTC.

This clonotype was observed many times. The CDR3 DNA is TGTGCCAGCAGCTTGTTACGGGGGGGCGAAGAAAAAGAGACCCAGTACTTC. As protein: CASSLLRGGEEKETQYF. The V call is TRBV7-8, the J call TRBJ2-5, with 8 bases aligning to TRBD2. V lost 3 bases and J lost 3; bases outside the gene matches: 12. The germline gives CDR1 SGHVS, CDR2 FQNEAQ. There are 17 residues in the CDR3.

CDR3: CSAIPTGSAYEQYF. CDR3 in DNA: TGCAGTGCGATACCCACAGGGTCGGCCTACGAGCAGTACTTC. The chain carries TRBV20-1 and TRBJ2-7, with D possibly being TRBD1 (6 bases). Germline CDR1 reads DFQATT; CDR2 reads SNEGSKA (reference sequence). Trimming cost V 6 bases and J 2 bases, with 17 bases left between them. The CDR3 is 14 residues long.

As concerns this clonotype: A read error may be the cause here, since a much bigger clone is one base away. The J gene is TRBJ1-1, the V gene TRBV6-2 or TRBV6-3; no clear D gene. Germline values: CDR1 MNHEY, CDR2 SVGEGT. The CDR3 has 14 amino acids. DNA of the CDR3: TGTGCCGGCAGTTACTGGGCTTCGAACACTGAAGCTTTCTTT. Its protein is CAGSYWASNTEAFF.

Note on this clonotype: A read error is possible here, since a much larger clone lies one base away. V usage is TRBV24-1 and J usage is TRBJ2-1, with D hard to call. Germline V gene sequence: CDR1 KGHDR, CDR2 SFDVKD. V dropped 2 bases and J dropped 10 bases, with 5 bases sitting between them. The CDR3 is made up of 11 amino acids. CDR3 nucleotide sequence: TGTGCCACCAGTGATTGTGGAGAGCAGTTCTTC. This sequence encodes CATSDCGEQFF.

This clonotype was counted many times. The gene calls are TRBV6-6 and TRBJ1-5; 11 bases fit TRBD1. With 10 bases clipped from V and 7 bases from J, the junction kept 12 bases outside the gene matches. Germline V CDR1 and CDR2: MNHNY, SVGAGI (reference sequence). The CDR3 length is 15 residues. CDR3 loop: CATFGRDRGEQPQHF. The CDR3 DNA reads TGTGCCACCTTCGGTCGGGACAGGGGGGAGCAGCCCCAGCATTTT.

With respect to this clonotype: A single base separates this from a much larger clone, so it may be a read error. The chain joins TRBV9 to TRBJ2-1; D is unresolved. The CDR3 loop spans 11 amino acids. In germline, CDR1 is SGDLS, CDR2 YYNGEE. This CDR3 is CASSVSNERFF. The CDR3 DNA follows: TGTGCCAGCAGCGTGAGCAATGAGCGGTTCTTC.

This clonotype was seen many times. The chain couples TRBV5-1 to TRBJ1-5; 7 positions match TRBD1. The V segment lost 2 bases and the J segment 4 bases; nucleotides outside the gene matches: 3. The length of the CDR3 is 14 residues. Germline CDR1 and CDR2: SGHRS and YFSETQ. CDR3 loop: CASSFGTENQPQHF. The CDR3 DNA is TGCGCCAGCAGCTTCGGGACAGAGAATCAGCCCCAGCATTTT.

This clonotype occurred many times. The rearrangement joins TRBV5-5 to TRBJ2-7; a possible D gene is TRBD1 (6 bases). This CDR3 comprises 15 residues. V lost 0 bases, J lost 3 bases, and 13 bases lay in between. CDR1 SGHKS and CDR2 YYEKEE come from the germline V gene (reference sequence). Here the CDR3 reads CASSLVAGAIYEQYF. CDR3 in DNA: TGTGCCAGCAGCTTGGTGGCAGGGGCGATCTACGAGCAGTACTTC.

This clonotype has ten or more counts. The genes are TRBV7-2 and TRBJ1-6; D is possibly TRBD1 (6 bases). V dropped 4 bases and J dropped 0 bases, with 16 bases sitting between them. The CDR3 is 18 residues long. Looked up from germline, CDR1 is SGHTA and CDR2 is FQGNSA. The CDR3 DNA is TGTGCCAGCAGCTGGGGACATGGATTTAGCTCCTATAATTCACCCCTCCACTTT. This sequence encodes CASSWGHGFSSYNSPLHF.

Ten or more counts support this clonotype. CDR3 sequence: CASSSTNRDAYEQYF. The CDR3 DNA sequence: TGTGCCAGCAGTTCGACAAACAGGGATGCCTACGAGCAGTACTTC. The J gene is TRBJ2-7, the V gene TRBV7-9, with D perhaps TRBD1 (6 bases). V was pared by 6 bases and J by 2 bases, with 17 bases between. CDR3 length equals 15 residues. Germline V gene data show CDR1 as SEHNR and CDR2 as FQNEAQ (reference sequence).

As concerns this clonotype: One end of the junction does not line up with germline, which may come from a read error. J is TRBJ2-3 and V is TRBV11-1; D might be TRBD1 (6 bases). The germline V gene encodes CDR1 SGHAT and CDR2 FQDESV (reference sequence). This CDR3 region has 15 residues. In nucleotides, the CDR3 is TGTGCCAGCAGCCAAGAAAGGGGGAGCACAGATGCGCAGTATTTT. Translated: CASSQERGSTDAQYF.

This clonotype was recorded at least ten times. V usage is TRBV20-1 and J usage is TRBJ2-5, with TRBD2 matching 12 bases. Germline lookup yields CDR1 DFQATT and CDR2 SNEGSKA (reference sequence). Losses at the gene ends were 4 bases for V and 5 bases for J; bases not matched to a gene: 14. There are 17 residues in the CDR3. The CDR3 DNA is TGCAGTGCTATAGGGCTAGCGGGGGGGCTGGGTTCGGAGACCCAGTACTTC. Translated: CSAIGLAGGLGSETQYF.

In the case of this clonotype: A read error may explain this, as a much larger clone is one base away. V and J are TRBV5-1 and TRBJ2-1; 7 bases align to TRBD2. The J call is in doubt because the DNA end fits TRBJ2-7 better. This CDR3 contains 16 residues. Germline CDR1 is SGHRS and CDR2 is YFSETQ. The CDR3 sequence is CASSDGFGGVYNEQYF. In DNA, the CDR3 is TGCGCCAGCAGCGACGGCTTTGGGGGGGTCTACAATGAGCAGTACTTC.

This clonotype came up many times. The chain is built from TRBV27 and TRBJ1-5; D perhaps matches TRBD1 (5 bases). The CDR3 runs 14 residues. Trimming shortened V by 8 bases and J by 7 bases, and 18 bases separated the two germline ends. Germline assignment: CDR1 MNHEY and CDR2 SMNVEV (reference sequence). Written as DNA, the CDR3 is TGTGCCAGCCGCCCAAGGGGCAGAGGGCAGCCCCAGCATTTT. It specifies CASRPRGRGQPQHF.

Concerning this clonotype: A much larger clone sits a single nucleotide away, making a read error possible. The chain couples TRBV18 to TRBJ2-3; 12 bases are a match to TRBD2. The CDR3 is 17 residues long. CDR1 is KGHSH and CDR2 is LQKENI in the germline V gene. The CDR3 nucleotides read TGTGTCAGCTCACCACTGCGGACTAGCGGGGATACAGATACGCAGTATTTT. As protein: CVSSPLRTSGDTDTQYF.